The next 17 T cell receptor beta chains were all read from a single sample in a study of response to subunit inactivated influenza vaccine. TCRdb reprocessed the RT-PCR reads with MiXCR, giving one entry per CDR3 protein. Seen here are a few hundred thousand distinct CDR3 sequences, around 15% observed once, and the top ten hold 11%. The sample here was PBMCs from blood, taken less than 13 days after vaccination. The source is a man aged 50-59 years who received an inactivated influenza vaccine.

The CDR3 region has the DNA TGTGCCAGCAGTAGAGTGGGGGGGCTATACGAGCAGTACTTC. Translating gives CASSRVGGLYEQYF. The chain recombines TRBV27 with TRBJ2-7, with D perhaps matching TRBD2 (7 bases). The CDR3 is 14 amino acids. The germline CDR1 and CDR2 sequences are MNHEY and SMNVEV (reference sequence). Trimming pared 5 bases from V and 4 bases from J, leaving 15 bases between.

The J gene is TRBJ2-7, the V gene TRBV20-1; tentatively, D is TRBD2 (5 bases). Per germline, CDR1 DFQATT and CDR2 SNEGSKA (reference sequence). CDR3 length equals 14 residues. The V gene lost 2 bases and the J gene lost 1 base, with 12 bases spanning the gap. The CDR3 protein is CSARSRRLSYEQYF. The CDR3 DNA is TGCAGTGCTAGAAGCAGGAGGCTTTCCTACGAGCAGTACTTC.

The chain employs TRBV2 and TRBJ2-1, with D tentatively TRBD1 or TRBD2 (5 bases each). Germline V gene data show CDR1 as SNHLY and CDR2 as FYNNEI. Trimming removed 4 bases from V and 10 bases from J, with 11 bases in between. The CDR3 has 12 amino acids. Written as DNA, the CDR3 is TGTGCCAGCAGTGTATCGTGGGGGGAGCAGTTCTTC. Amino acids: CASSVSWGEQFF.

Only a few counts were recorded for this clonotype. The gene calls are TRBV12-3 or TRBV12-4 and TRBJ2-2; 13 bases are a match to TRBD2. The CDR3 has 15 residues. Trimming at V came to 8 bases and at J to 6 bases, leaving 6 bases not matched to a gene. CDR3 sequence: CASVTSGGAAGELFF. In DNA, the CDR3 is TGTGCCAGCGTCACTAGCGGGGGGGCCGCCGGGGAGCTGTTTTTT.

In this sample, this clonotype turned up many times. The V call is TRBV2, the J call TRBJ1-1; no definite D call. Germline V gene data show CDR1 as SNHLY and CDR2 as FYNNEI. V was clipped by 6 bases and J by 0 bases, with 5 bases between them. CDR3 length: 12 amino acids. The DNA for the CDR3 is TGTGCCAGCAGGGGAATGAACACTGAAGCTTTCTTT. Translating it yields CASRGMNTEAFF.

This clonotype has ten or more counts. In DNA, the CDR3 is TGTGCCACCAGCAGAGATCAAATAGGGCAGAACACTGAAGCTTTCTTT. Translating gives CATSRDQIGQNTEAFF. The chain couples TRBV15 to TRBJ1-1; D gene unclear. This CDR3 region has 16 residues. Germline CDR1 and CDR2: LNHNV and YYDKDF (reference sequence). Between the trimmed V and J ends, which lost 0 bases and 1 base, there was a span of 12 bases.

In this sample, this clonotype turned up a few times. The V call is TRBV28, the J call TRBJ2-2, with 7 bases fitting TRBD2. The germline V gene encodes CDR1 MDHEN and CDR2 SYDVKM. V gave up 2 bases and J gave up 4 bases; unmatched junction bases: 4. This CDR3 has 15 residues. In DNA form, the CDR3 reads TGTGCCAGCAGTTTAGTACTAGCGACCACCGGGGAGCTGTTTTTT. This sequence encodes CASSLVLATTGELFF.

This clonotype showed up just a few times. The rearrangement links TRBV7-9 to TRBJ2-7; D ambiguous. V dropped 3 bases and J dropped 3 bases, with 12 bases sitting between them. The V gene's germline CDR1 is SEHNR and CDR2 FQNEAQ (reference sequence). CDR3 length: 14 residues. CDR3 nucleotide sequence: TGTGCCAGCAGCTTCGACCTCTTTGACTACGAGCAGTACTTC. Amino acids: CASSFDLFDYEQYF.

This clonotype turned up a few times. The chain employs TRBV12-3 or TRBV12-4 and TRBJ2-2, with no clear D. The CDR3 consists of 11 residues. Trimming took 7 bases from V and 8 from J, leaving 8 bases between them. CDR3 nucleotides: TGTGCCAGCACACTTATAGGGGAGCTGTTTTTT. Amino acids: CASTLIGELFF.

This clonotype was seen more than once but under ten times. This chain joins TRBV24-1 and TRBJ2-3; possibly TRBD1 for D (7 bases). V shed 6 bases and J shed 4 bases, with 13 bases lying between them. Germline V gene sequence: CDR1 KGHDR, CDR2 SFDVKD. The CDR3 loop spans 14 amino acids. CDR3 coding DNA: TGTGCCACCAGTTCGTCCAGGGGGGCAGATACGCAGTATTTT. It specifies CATSSSRGADTQYF.

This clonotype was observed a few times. The CDR3 DNA sequence: TGTGCCAGCAGCTTAGGGGTGGGAGTGGGCTACGAGCAGTACTTC. It is translated as CASSLGVGVGYEQYF. This chain links TRBV7-7 with TRBJ2-7, with a tentative D call TRBD2 (5 bases). The CDR3 has 15 residues. V dropped 1 base and J dropped 3 bases, with 13 bases sitting between them. Germline V gene data show CDR1 as SSHAT and CDR2 as FNYEAQ (reference sequence).

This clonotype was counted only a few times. The CDR3 loop reads CASTIGTGEQETQYF. DNA for the CDR3: TGTGCCAGCACAATAGGAACAGGCGAGCAAGAGACCCAGTACTTC. V is TRBV7-7 and J is TRBJ2-5; the D gene is possibly TRBD1 (5 bases). Germline V gives CDR1 SSHAT, CDR2 FNYEAQ (reference sequence). This CDR3 is 15 amino acids long. Trimming shortened V by 7 bases and J by 2 bases, and 17 bases separated the two germline ends.

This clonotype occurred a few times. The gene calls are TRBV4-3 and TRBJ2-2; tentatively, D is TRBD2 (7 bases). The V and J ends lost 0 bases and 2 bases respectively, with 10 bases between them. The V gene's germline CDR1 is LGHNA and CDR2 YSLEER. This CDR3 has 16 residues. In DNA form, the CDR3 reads TGCGCCAGCAGCCAAGATTGGGGGGGCAACACCGGGGAGCTGTTTTTT. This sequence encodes CASSQDWGGNTGELFF.

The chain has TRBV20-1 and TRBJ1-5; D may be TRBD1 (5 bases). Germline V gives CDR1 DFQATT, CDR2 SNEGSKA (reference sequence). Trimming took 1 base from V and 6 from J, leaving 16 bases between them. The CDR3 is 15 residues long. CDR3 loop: CSARVGTEGSQPQHF. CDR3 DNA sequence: TGCAGTGCTAGAGTCGGCACGGAGGGGAGTCAGCCCCAGCATTTT.

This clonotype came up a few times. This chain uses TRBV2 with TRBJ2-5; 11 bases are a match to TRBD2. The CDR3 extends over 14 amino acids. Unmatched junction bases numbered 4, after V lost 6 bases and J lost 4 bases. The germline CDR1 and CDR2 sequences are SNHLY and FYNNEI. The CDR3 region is CASRTTSGAETQYF. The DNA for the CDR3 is TGTGCCAGCAGAACGACTAGCGGGGCAGAGACCCAGTACTTC.

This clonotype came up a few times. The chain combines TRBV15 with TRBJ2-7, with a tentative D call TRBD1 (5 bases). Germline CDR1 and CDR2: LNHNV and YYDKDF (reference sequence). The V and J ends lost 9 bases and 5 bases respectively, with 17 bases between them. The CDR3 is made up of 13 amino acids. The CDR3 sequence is CATSPLGVDEQYF. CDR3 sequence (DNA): TGTGCCACATCCCCTCTAGGGGTCGACGAGCAGTACTTC.

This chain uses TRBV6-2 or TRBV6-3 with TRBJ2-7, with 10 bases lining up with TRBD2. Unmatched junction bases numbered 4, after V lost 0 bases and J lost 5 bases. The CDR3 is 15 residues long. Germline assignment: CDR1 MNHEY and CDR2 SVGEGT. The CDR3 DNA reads TGTGCCAGCAGTTACTCCGGGACTAGCGTGGACGAGCAGTACTTC. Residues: CASSYSGTSVDEQYF.